The entry below gives a single TCR beta chain sequence along with its context. Its specificity is unknown. Over several immunoSEQ plates, each subset's genomic DNA was distributed in even portions. Each sorted subset replicate got 200 ng genomic DNA, tens of thousands of genomes. Data came from immunoSEQ multiplex PCR; TCRdb stores just in-frame clones and leaves some out. The sample holds some 1.5 million clones, approximately 98% seen once. The data are from a study of shared clonotypes between healthy human individuals. Findings and limits, study-wide: Relative to their counterparts shared across all four donors, non-shared clonotypes exhibited diminished generation probabilities.

The study drew its donors from healthy HIV-negative adults without recent acute infections or vaccinations. The specimen was naive CD4+ T cells sorted from blood. Noted subset: CD45RA+ positively selected. The TCR sequence derives from a man younger than 45 in good health.

The CDR3 loop is CATSRPGLVSYEQYF. The DNA for the CDR3 is TGTGCCACCAGCAGACCGGGACTAGTAAGCTACGAGCAGTACTTC. V and J are TRBV15 and TRBJ2-7; 8 nucleotides match TRBD2. CDR3 length: 15 amino acids. Germline V CDR1 and CDR2: LNHNV, YYDKDF (reference sequence). The V and J ends lost 2 bases and 3 bases, in that order; junction bases with no gene match: 6. Complete variable domain (other parts from reference TRBV15 and TRBJ2-7): DAMVIQNPRYQVTQFGKPVTLSCSQTLNHNVMYWYQQKSSQAPKLLFHYYDKDFNNEADTPDNFQSRRPNTSFCFLDIRSPGLGDTAMYLCATSRPGLVSYEQYFGPGTRLTVT.